This passage covers 10 T cell receptor beta chains from one sample sequenced in a study of cytomegalovirus exposure and HLA in healthy donors. The PCR made use of 60 Vbeta and 13 Jbeta primers. The data were produced by immunoSEQ multiplex PCR, yet TCRdb's version contains in-frame clones alone and is incomplete. The data show under 250,000 clones, 78% seen once. Sequenced input: PBMCs. All receptors come from a male donor in good health and CMV-seronegative.

This clone was observed once. This rearrangement joins TRBV29-1 to TRBJ2-1; D gene ambiguous. This CDR3 spans 12 amino acids. Germline CDR1 and CDR2: SQVTM and ANQGSEA. V lost 7 bases to trimming and J lost 4 bases, with 11 bases between them. CDR3 loop: CSASTVYNEQFF. DNA for the CDR3: TGCAGCGCTTCGACTGTGTACAATGAGCAGTTCTTC.

CDR3 nucleotide sequence: TGTGCCAGCAGCTTAGGAGGCGGGAGCTCCTACAATGAGCAGTTCTTC. Its protein is CASSLGGGSSYNEQFF. The rearrangement uses TRBV11-2 and TRBJ2-1; the match to TRBD2 covers 7 bases. This CDR3 has 16 residues. The V gene end was trimmed by 1 base and the J gene end by 0 bases; junction bases not matched to a gene: 3. The germline V gene encodes CDR1 SGHAT and CDR2 FQNNGV. Full variable domain (remainder filled in from reference TRBV11-2 and TRBJ2-1): EAGVAQSPRYKIIEKRQSVAFWCNPISGHATLYWYQQILGQGPKLLIQFQNNGVVDDSQLPKDRFSAERLKGVDSTLKIQPAKLEDSAVYLCASSLGGGSSYNEQFFGPGTRLTVL.

The J gene is TRBJ1-2, the V gene TRBV5-6; maybe TRBD1 (6 bases). Deletions cut 4 bases from V and 4 bases from J, with 8 bases between. The CDR3 contains 12 residues. Germline V gene lookup returns CDR1 SGHDT and CDR2 YYEEEE. In DNA, the CDR3 is TGTGCCAGCAGCGTGGACAGCTATGGCTACACCTTC. Amino acid sequence: CASSVDSYGYTF.

The chain joins TRBV5-1 to TRBJ2-7; D is undetermined. V lost 0 bases and J 3 bases, leaving 13 bases between the germline ends. Germline V gene data show CDR1 as SGHRS and CDR2 as YFSETQ. The CDR3 runs to 15 residues. CDR3 in amino acids: CASSLAPSQSYEQYF. Written as DNA, the CDR3 is TGCGCCAGCAGCTTGGCCCCATCACAGAGCTACGAGCAGTACTTC.

The rearrangement links TRBV10-3 to TRBJ2-7; the match to TRBD2 covers 10 bases. CDR3 length equals 14 residues. The germline V gene encodes CDR1 ENHRY and CDR2 SYGVKD. Trimming at V came to 3 bases and at J to 3 bases, leaving 2 bases not matched to a gene. DNA for the CDR3: TGTGCCATCAGTGAAAAGCGGGAGGGCTACGAGCAGTACTTC. The encoded protein is CAISEKREGYEQYF.

This clone was observed a handful of times. This chain connects TRBV7-3 to TRBJ2-1; 7 bases are shared with TRBD2. Germline loops: CDR1 SGHTA, CDR2 FQGTGA. This CDR3 contains 14 residues. Trimming cost V 3 bases and J 7 bases; bases outside gene matches: 6. CDR3 nucleotides: TGTGCCAGCAGCTTTAGAGCGGGACGGAATGAGCAGTTCTTC. This gives the protein CASSFRAGRNEQFF.

The chain employs TRBV4-1 and TRBJ1-4; 9 positions agree with TRBD1. The V segment lost 4 bases and the J segment 5 bases; nucleotides outside the gene matches: 5. The CDR3 has 15 amino acids. Germline CDR1 and CDR2: MGHRA and YSYEKL. The CDR3 spells CASSLSGTGNEKLFF. The CDR3 DNA follows: TGCGCCAGCAGCCTCTCCGGGACAGGGAATGAAAAACTGTTTTTT.

About this clone itself: Other DNA sequences in the same sample also yield this CDR3. The chain has TRBV5-1 and TRBJ2-5; 7 bases align to TRBD1. V trimming: 4 bases; J trimming: 5 bases; junction bases outside the gene matches: 2. Germline V CDR1 and CDR2: SGHRS, YFSETQ. The CDR3 spans 12 residues. The CDR3 DNA follows: TGCGCCAGCAGCAGGGGGCAGGAGACCCAGTACTTC. This translates into CASSRGQETQYF.

The chain joins TRBV9 to TRBJ2-7; 9 bases align to TRBD1. The length of the CDR3 is 13 residues. CDR1 is SGDLS, CDR2 YYNGEE, per germline. The V segment lost 0 bases and the J segment 7 bases; nucleotides outside the gene matches: 2. CDR3 bases: TGTGCCAGCAGCGTAGGGGACAGGGAAGAGCAGTACTTC. Translated: CASSVGDREEQYF. Full variable domain (missing parts from reference TRBV9 and TRBJ2-7): DSGVTQTPKHLITATGQRVTLRCSPRSGDLSVYWYQQSLDQGLQFLIQYYNGEERAKGNILERFSAQQFPDLHSELNLSSLELGDSALYFCASSVGDREEQYFGPGTRLTVT.

The J gene is TRBJ2-3, the V gene TRBV9; 13 bases agree with TRBD2. This CDR3 is built from 15 residues. Germline V CDR1 and CDR2: SGDLS, YYNGEE. The V segment lost 3 bases and the J segment 6 bases; nucleotides outside the gene matches: 4. CDR3 region: CASSALAGGLDTQYF. CDR3 DNA sequence: TGTGCCAGCAGCGCACTAGCGGGAGGGTTGGATACGCAGTATTTT. Using reference TRBV9 and TRBJ2-3 for the parts outside the CDR3, the full variable domain is DSGVTQTPKHLITATGQRVTLRCSPRSGDLSVYWYQQSLDQGLQFLIQYYNGEERAKGNILERFSAQQFPDLHSELNLSSLELGDSALYFCASSALAGGLDTQYFGPGTRLTVL.